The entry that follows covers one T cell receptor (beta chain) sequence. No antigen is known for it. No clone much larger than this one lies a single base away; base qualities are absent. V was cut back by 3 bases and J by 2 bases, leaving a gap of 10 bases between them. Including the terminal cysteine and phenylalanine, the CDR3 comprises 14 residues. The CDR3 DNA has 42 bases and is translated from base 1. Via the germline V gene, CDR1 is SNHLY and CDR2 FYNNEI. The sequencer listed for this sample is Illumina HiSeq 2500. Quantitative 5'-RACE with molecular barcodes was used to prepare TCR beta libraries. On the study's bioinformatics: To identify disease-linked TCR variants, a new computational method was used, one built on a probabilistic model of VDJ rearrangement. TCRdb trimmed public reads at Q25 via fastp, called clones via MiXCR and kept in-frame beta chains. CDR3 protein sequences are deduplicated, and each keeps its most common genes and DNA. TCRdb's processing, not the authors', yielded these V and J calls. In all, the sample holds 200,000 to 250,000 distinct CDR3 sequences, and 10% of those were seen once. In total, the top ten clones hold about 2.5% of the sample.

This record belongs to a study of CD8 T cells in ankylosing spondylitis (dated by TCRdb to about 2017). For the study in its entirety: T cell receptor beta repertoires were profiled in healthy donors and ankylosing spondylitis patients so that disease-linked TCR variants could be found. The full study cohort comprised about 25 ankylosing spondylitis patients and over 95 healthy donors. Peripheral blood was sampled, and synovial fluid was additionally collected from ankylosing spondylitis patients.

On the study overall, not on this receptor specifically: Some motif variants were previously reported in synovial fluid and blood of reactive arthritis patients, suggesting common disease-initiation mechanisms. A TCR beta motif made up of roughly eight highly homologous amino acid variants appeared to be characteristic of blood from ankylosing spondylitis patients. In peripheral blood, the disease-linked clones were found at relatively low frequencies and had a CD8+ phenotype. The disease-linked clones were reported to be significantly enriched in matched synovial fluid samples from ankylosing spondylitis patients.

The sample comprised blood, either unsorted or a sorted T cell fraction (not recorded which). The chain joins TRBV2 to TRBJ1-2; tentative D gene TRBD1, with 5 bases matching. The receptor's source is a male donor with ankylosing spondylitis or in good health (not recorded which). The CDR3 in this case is CASSEGPGNYGYTF. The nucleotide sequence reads TGTGCCAGCAGTGAGGGGCCAGGCAACTATGGCTACACCTTC.